Below, 27 T cell receptor beta chains from the same sample are listed, as sequenced in a study of blood T cell repertoires in COVID-19. Method: immunoSEQ multiplex PCR; TCRdb's copy keeps in-frame clones and lacks some. The repertoire holds roughly 70,000 clones, with roughly 77% as singletons. Sequenced material: peripheral blood. The receptor source for this set is a woman between 65 and 79 years old with acute or convalescent COVID-19.

This clone was counted once. V and J are TRBV5-6 and TRBJ2-2; D unclear. V shed 0 bases and J shed 1 base, with 4 bases lying between them. CDR1 SGHDT and CDR2 YYEEEE come from the germline V gene. The CDR3 runs to 14 residues. The CDR3 DNA is TGTGCCAGCAGCTTGGACGGGAACACCGGGGAGCTGTTTTTT. Its protein is CASSLDGNTGELFF.

The V and J genes are TRBV27 and TRBJ1-5; TRBD1 is a possible D gene (6 bases). Germline V lookup: CDR1 MNHEY, CDR2 SMNVEV (reference sequence). The CDR3 sequence is 14 residues long. Trimming removed 4 bases at V and 5 bases at J, with 12 bases between. The CDR3 reads CASSSQGPYQPQHF. Here the CDR3 DNA reads TGTGCCAGCAGTTCACAGGGACCATATCAGCCCCAGCATTTT.

This clone was seen once. The DNA of the CDR3 is TGCAGTGCTAGTGGGCCCGAGACAGGGGGCGCTTTAGGCTATGGCTACACCTTC. Translation gives CSASGPETGGALGYGYTF. The chain recombines TRBV20-1 with TRBJ1-2, with TRBD1 matching 10 bases. This CDR3 contains 18 residues. Germline lookup yields CDR1 DFQATT and CDR2 SNEGSKA (reference sequence). V shed 3 bases and J 4 bases; nucleotides not matched to a gene: 17.

This clone was recorded at least ten times. The rearrangement links TRBV19 to TRBJ2-5; weak D call: TRBD2 (6 bases). From germline, CDR1 is LNHDA and CDR2 SQIVND (reference sequence). The length of the CDR3 is 13 residues. V was clipped by 3 bases and J by 5 bases, with 10 bases between them. As DNA, the CDR3 is TGTGCCAGTAGTATGGAGGGCGGGGAGACCCAGTACTTC. It codes for CASSMEGGETQYF.

This clone was seen a handful of times. The V call is TRBV19, the J call TRBJ1-1, with a tentative D call TRBD1 (6 bases). CDR3 size: 13 residues. Germline lookup yields CDR1 LNHDA and CDR2 SQIVND (reference sequence). Trimming shortened V by 1 base and J by 5 bases, and 8 bases separated the two germline ends. The CDR3 DNA is TGTGCCAGTAGTATAGCACAGGGAACTGAAGCTTTCTTT. This gives the protein CASSIAQGTEAFF.

J is TRBJ1-2 and V is TRBV6-5; the D is unclear. CDR1 and CDR2 from the germline V gene are MNHEY and SVGAGI. The CDR3 has 14 amino acids. V was clipped by 1 base and J by 8 bases, with 14 bases between them. The CDR3 region has the DNA TGTGCCAGCAGTTACTGGCCATCCGAGGAGGGCTACACCTTC. Translating gives CASSYWPSEEGYTF.

This sequence joins TRBV29-1 and TRBJ2-1; 12 bases are a match to TRBD2. Looked up from germline, CDR1 is SQVTM and CDR2 is ANQGSEA. With 2 bases clipped from V and 5 bases from J, the junction kept 7 bases outside the gene matches. This CDR3 contains 16 residues. CDR3 nucleotide sequence: TGCAGCGTTGAAAGGACTAGCGGGACATTCGACAATGAGCAGTTCTTC. Its translation: CSVERTSGTFDNEQFF.

The table lists this clone with a few counts. V and J are TRBV6-1 and TRBJ2-7; D call uncertain. V gave up 3 bases and J gave up 3 bases, with 9 bases separating them. Germline-derived CDR1 and CDR2 are MNHNS and SASEGT. This CDR3 has 13 residues. The CDR3 DNA reads as TGTGCCAGCAGTGATATTTTCGGCTACGAGCAGTACTTC. Protein: CASSDIFGYEQYF.

The genes are TRBV19 and TRBJ2-7; D might be TRBD1 (6 bases). The V end lost 3 bases, the J end lost 7 bases, and 22 bases lay between the germline ends. This CDR3 has 16 residues. The germline V gene has CDR1 LNHDA and CDR2 SQIVND (reference sequence). CDR3 in amino acids: CASSIQLGAGSDEQYF. CDR3 DNA: TGTGCCAGTAGTATCCAATTGGGGGCAGGGTCGGATGAGCAGTACTTC.

The CDR3 sequence: CASSGALNTEAFF. The DNA of the CDR3 is TGTGCCAGCAGCGGGGCCTTGAACACTGAAGCTTTCTTT. J is TRBJ1-1 and V is TRBV9; D is ambiguous. With 3 bases removed from V and 0 bases from J, the gap between germline ends came to 6 bases. CDR1 is SGDLS, CDR2 YYNGEE, per germline. The CDR3 consists of 13 residues.

This chain uses TRBV2 with TRBJ1-5; 9 bases are a match to TRBD1. This CDR3 spans 15 amino acids. The ends lost 6 bases at V and 1 base at J; junction bases unmatched: 4. CDR1 and CDR2 (germline): SNHLY, FYNNEI. The CDR3 protein is CASRLGQGSNQPQHF. Written as DNA, the CDR3 is TGTGCCAGCAGACTGGGACAGGGAAGCAATCAGCCCCAGCATTTT.

The V gene is TRBV7-2, the J gene TRBJ1-1; D is possibly TRBD1 (5 bases). Germline values: CDR1 SGHTA, CDR2 FQGNSA. The CDR3 consists of 14 residues. V lost 4 bases and J lost 4, with 13 bases in between. The CDR3 sequence: CASSSRQTVTEAFF. Here the CDR3 DNA reads TGTGCCAGCAGCTCGAGACAGACCGTCACTGAAGCTTTCTTT.

The V call is TRBV25-1, the J call TRBJ2-1, with a weak D call TRBD1 (6 bases). CDR1 is MGHDK and CDR2 is SYGVNS in the germline V gene. The CDR3 is 16 amino acids. V was trimmed by 1 base and J by 4 bases, leaving 14 bases between them. CDR3 nucleotide sequence: TGTGCCAGCAGTGAATTCCAGGGGTCCGGATACAATGAGCAGTTCTTC. This gives the protein CASSEFQGSGYNEQFF.

This sequence joins TRBV15 and TRBJ2-5; D possibly corresponds to TRBD1 (5 bases). From germline, CDR1 is LNHNV and CDR2 YYDKDF (reference sequence). CDR3 length equals 13 residues. The ends were cut back, 0 bases at V and 5 bases at J, with 7 bases in the middle. The CDR3 reads CATSRDPGETQYF. The CDR3 DNA follows: TGTGCCACCAGCAGAGATCCAGGGGAGACCCAGTACTTC.

V usage is TRBV10-3 and J usage is TRBJ2-3; D ambiguous. V was clipped by 2 bases and J by 6 bases, with 3 bases between them. This CDR3 spans 11 amino acids. Germline V CDR1 and CDR2: ENHRY, SYGVKD. Here the CDR3 reads CAISESDTQYF. In nucleotides, the CDR3 is TGTGCCATCAGTGAGAGCGATACGCAGTATTTT.

In its sample, this clone was seen a few times. J is TRBJ2-7 and V is TRBV18; 8 bases fit TRBD1. Germline assignment: CDR1 KGHSH and CDR2 LQKENI. The CDR3 has 14 amino acids. V shed 6 bases, J shed 4 bases, and the junction held 8 bases outside the gene matches. The DNA for the CDR3 is TGTGCCAGCTCGGAAGGGACAGGTGCGTACGAGCAGTACTTC. Translated: CASSEGTGAYEQYF.

Comments on this clone: Because the CDR3's place on the DNA is in doubt, the DNA is left out and the CDR3 is given as listed by TCRdb. V and J are TRBV28 and TRBJ1-5; the tabulated D call, TRBD1, remains unverified against the DNA. The CDR3 is 15 residues long, counting both termini. Per the germline V gene, CDR1 is MDHEN and CDR2 is SYDVKM. CDR3 sequence: CASSSSGQGRQPQHF.

The chain is built from TRBV6-4 and TRBJ2-2; 12 nucleotides align to TRBD1. This CDR3 contains 17 residues. From germline, CDR1 is MRHNA and CDR2 SNTAGT. V lost 4 bases, J lost 3 bases, and 6 bases stayed unmatched. The CDR3 spells CASSAKGQGADTGELFF. The CDR3 nucleotides read TGTGCCAGCAGTGCGAAGGGACAGGGGGCGGACACCGGGGAGCTGTTTTTT.

The J gene is TRBJ2-1, the V gene TRBV7-9, with D tentatively TRBD1 (6 bases). This CDR3 contains 15 residues. Germline V CDR1 and CDR2: SEHNR, FQNEAQ (reference sequence). Trimming stripped 4 bases from V and 4 bases from J, with 14 bases between. DNA for the CDR3: TGTGCCAGCAGCTATGGGACAAACATATACAATGAGCAGTTCTTC. This sequence encodes CASSYGTNIYNEQFF.

The rearrangement joins TRBV19 to TRBJ2-5, with 11 bases aligning to TRBD1. V was clipped by 6 bases and J by 4 bases; unmatched bases: 10. CDR3 length: 16 residues. Per germline, CDR1 LNHDA and CDR2 SQIVND (reference sequence). The CDR3 region is CASRQWGTGGRETQYF. DNA for the CDR3: TGTGCCAGTAGACAATGGGGGACAGGGGGGAGAGAGACCCAGTACTTC.

The chain has TRBV15 and TRBJ1-2; no clear D. Deletions cut 1 base from V and 4 bases from J, with 7 bases between. The CDR3 has 13 residues. Germline V gene sequence: CDR1 LNHNV, CDR2 YYDKDF (reference sequence). CDR3 region: CATSRGHSYGYTF. Here the CDR3 DNA reads TGTGCCACCAGCAGAGGACACAGCTATGGCTACACCTTC.

The chain links TRBV4-3 to TRBJ2-1; possibly TRBD2 for D (6 bases). The CDR3 has 15 amino acids. CDR1 and CDR2 (germline): LGHNA, YSLEER. The ends were cut back, 0 bases at V and 5 bases at J, with 11 bases in the middle. CDR3 sequence (DNA): TGCGCCAGCAGCCAAGATCGGGCGGGGAACAATGAGCAGTTCTTC. It yields the protein CASSQDRAGNNEQFF.

This chain uses TRBV28 with TRBJ1-5; TRBD1 matches at 7 bases. The CDR3 runs to 17 residues. The V gene's germline CDR1 is MDHEN and CDR2 SYDVKM. V trimming: 3 bases; J trimming: 3 bases; junction bases outside the gene matches: 11. This CDR3 is CASSFGGQWKYNQPQHF. CDR3 nucleotide sequence: TGTGCCAGCAGTTTTGGGGGACAGTGGAAATACAATCAGCCCCAGCATTTT.

The CDR3 here is CASSMGPSRSNQPQHF. CDR3 coding DNA: TGTGCCAGTAGTATGGGGCCATCACGGAGCAATCAGCCCCAGCATTTT. The rearrangement uses TRBV19 and TRBJ1-5; weak D call: TRBD1 (5 bases). V was cut by 3 bases and J by 1 base, with 13 bases left in between. This CDR3 comprises 16 residues. The germline V gene encodes CDR1 LNHDA and CDR2 SQIVND (reference sequence).

The chain is built from TRBV7-9 and TRBJ2-5; 7 positions agree with TRBD1. Germline V gene lookup returns CDR1 SEHNR and CDR2 FQNEAQ (reference sequence). With 5 bases clipped from V and 2 bases from J, the junction kept 8 bases outside the gene matches. This CDR3 comprises 15 residues. CDR3 region: CASSVGQAGQETQYF. CDR3 nucleotides: TGTGCCAGCAGCGTCGGACAGGCTGGGCAAGAGACCCAGTACTTC. Full variable domain (missing parts from reference TRBV7-9 and TRBJ2-5): DTGVSQNPRHKITKRGQNVTFRCDPISEHNRLYWYRQTLGQGPEFLTYFQNEAQLEKSRLLSDRFSAERPKGSFSTLEIQRTEQGDSAMYLCASSVGQAGQETQYFGPGTRLLVL.

This clone was seen more than once but under ten times. This chain uses TRBV29-1 with TRBJ1-2, with 7 bases aligning to TRBD1. J lost 0 bases, V lost 5 bases, and 6 bases had no gene match. There are 14 residues in the CDR3. Germline V CDR1 and CDR2: SQVTM, ANQGSEA. CDR3 coding DNA: TGCAGCGTTCTCCGACAGGGTTCTAACTATGGCTACACCTTC. It is translated as CSVLRQGSNYGYTF.

The V and J genes are TRBV7-8 and TRBJ1-1; no clear D gene. Germline CDR1 reads SGHVS; CDR2 reads FQNEAQ. The CDR3 contains 15 residues. V shed 1 base and J shed 0 bases, with 9 bases lying between them. CDR3 loop: CASSLGQTVNTEAFF. The DNA for the CDR3 is TGTGCCAGCAGCTTAGGCCAAACAGTGAACACTGAAGCTTTCTTT.